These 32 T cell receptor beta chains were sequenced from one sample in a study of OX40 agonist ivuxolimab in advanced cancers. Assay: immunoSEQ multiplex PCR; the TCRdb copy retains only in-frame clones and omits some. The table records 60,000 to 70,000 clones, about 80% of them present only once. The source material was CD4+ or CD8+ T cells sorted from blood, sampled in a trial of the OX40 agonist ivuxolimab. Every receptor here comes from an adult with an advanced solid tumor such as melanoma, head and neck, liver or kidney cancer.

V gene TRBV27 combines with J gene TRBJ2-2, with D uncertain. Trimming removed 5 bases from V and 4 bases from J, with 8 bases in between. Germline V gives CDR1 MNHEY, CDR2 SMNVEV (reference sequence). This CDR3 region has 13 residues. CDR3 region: CASSPLSTGELFF. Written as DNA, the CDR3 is TGTGCCAGCAGTCCGCTGAGCACCGGGGAGCTGTTTTTT.

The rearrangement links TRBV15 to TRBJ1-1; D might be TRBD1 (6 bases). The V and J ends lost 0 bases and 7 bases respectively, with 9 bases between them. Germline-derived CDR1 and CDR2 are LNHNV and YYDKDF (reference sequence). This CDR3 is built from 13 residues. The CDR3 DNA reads TGTGCCACCAGCAGAGATAGGGGGGTTGAAGCTTTCTTT. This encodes CATSRDRGVEAFF.

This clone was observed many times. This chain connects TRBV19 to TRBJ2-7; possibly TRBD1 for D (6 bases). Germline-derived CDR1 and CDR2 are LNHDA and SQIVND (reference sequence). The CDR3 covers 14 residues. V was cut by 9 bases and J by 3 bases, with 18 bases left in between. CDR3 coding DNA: TGTGCCAGCAAGGGGGACCCCCCATGCTACGAGCAGTACTTC. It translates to CASKGDPPCYEQYF.

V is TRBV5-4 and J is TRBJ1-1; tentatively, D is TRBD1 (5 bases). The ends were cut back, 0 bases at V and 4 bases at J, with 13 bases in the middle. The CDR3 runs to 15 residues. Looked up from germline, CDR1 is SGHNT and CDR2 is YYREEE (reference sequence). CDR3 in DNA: TGTGCCAGCAGCTTGGAGGAAGGGGCAGGCACTGAAGCTTTCTTT. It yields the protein CASSLEEGAGTEAFF.

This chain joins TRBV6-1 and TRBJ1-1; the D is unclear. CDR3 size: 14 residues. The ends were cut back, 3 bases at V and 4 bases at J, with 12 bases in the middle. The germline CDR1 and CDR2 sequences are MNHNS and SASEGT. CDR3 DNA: TGTGCCAGCAGTGAGGATACATTTGGCACTGAAGCTTTCTTT. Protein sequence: CASSEDTFGTEAFF.

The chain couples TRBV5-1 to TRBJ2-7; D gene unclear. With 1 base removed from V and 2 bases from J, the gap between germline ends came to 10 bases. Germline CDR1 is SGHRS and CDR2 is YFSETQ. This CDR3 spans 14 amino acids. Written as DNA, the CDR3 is TGCGCCAGCAGCTTGAATTCAGGTACCTACGAGCAGTACTTC. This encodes CASSLNSGTYEQYF.

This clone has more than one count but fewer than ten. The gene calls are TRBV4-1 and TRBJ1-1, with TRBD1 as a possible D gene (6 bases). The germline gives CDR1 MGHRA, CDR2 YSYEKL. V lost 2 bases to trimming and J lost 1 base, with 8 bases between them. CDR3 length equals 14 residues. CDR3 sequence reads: CASSQTGPNTEAFF. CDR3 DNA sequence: TGCGCCAGCAGCCAAACAGGGCCGAACACTGAAGCTTTCTTT.

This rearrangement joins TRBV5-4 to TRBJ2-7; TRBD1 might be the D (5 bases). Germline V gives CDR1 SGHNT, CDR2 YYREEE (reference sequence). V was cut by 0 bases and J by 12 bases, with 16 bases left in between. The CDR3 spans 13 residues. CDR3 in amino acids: CASSLVGADERYF. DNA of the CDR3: TGTGCCAGCAGCTTGGTAGGGGCGGACGAACGGTACTTC.

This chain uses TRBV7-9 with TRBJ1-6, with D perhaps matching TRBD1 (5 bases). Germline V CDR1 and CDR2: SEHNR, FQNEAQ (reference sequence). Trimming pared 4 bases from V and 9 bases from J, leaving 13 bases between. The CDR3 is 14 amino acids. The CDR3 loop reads CASSSTVSASPLHF. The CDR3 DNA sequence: TGTGCCAGCAGCTCGACAGTATCTGCTTCACCCCTCCACTTT. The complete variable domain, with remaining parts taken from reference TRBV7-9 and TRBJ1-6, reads DTGVSQNPRHKITKRGQNVTFRCDPISEHNRLYWYRQTLGQGPEFLTYFQNEAQLEKSRLLSDRFSAERPKGSFSTLEIQRTEQGDSAMYLCASSSTVSASPLHFGNGTRLTVT.

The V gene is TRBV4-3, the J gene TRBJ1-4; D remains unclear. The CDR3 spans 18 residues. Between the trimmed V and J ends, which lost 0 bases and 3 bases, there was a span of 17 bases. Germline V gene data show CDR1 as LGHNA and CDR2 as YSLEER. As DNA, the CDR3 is TGCGCCAGCAGCCAAGAAGTCAGTTGGGGAGACGCTAATGAAAAACTGTTTTTT. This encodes CASSQEVSWGDANEKLFF.

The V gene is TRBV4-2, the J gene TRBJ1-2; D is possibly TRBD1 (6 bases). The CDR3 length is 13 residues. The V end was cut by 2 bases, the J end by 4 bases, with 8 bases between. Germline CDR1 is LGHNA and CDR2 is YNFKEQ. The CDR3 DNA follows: TGTGCCAGCAGCCAAACAGGGTTCTATGGCTACACCTTC. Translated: CASSQTGFYGYTF.

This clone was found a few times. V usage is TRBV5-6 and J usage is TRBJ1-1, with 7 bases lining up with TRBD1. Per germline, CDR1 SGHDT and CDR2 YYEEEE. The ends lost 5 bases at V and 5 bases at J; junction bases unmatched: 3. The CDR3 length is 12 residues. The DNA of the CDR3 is TGTGCCAGCAGTCGACAGGGAACTGAAGCTTTCTTT. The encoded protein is CASSRQGTEAFF.

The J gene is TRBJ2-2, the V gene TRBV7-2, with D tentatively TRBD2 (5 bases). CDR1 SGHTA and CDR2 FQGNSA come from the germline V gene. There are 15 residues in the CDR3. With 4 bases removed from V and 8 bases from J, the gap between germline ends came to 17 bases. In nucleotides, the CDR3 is TGTGCCAGCAGCTCCCCCGGGGTCCTTGGGGGGGAGCTGTTTTTT. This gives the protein CASSSPGVLGGELFF.

CDR3 in DNA: TGTGCCAGCAGCTTAGGTTCTGGAAACACCATATATTTT. This translates into CASSLGSGNTIYF. This sequence joins TRBV7-2 and TRBJ1-3; D not certain. V was clipped by 1 base and J by 1 base, with 2 bases between them. This CDR3 comprises 13 residues. Looked up from germline, CDR1 is SGHTA and CDR2 is FQGNSA.

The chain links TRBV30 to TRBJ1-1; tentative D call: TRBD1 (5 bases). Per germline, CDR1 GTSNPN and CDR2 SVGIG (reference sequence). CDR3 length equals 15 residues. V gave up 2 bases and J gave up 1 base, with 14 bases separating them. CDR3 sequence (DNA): TGTGCCTGGAGTTCAAACACAGGTAGGAACACTGAAGCTTTCTTT. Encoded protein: CAWSSNTGRNTEAFF.

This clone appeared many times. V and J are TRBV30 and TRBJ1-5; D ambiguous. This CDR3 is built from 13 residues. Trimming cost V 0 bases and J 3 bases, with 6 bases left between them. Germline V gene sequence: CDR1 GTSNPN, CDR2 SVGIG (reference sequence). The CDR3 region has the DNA TGTGCCTGGAGTGTCCAGTACAATCAGCCCCAGCATTTT. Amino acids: CAWSVQYNQPQHF.

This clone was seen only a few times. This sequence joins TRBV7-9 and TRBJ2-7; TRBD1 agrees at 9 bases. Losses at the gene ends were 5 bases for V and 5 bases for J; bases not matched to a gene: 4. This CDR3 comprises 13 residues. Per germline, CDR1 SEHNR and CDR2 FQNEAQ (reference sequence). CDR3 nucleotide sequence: TGTGCCAGCAGCCTGGGACAGGGCAACGAGCAGTACTTC. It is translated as CASSLGQGNEQYF. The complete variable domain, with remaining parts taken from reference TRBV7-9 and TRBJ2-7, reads DTGVSQNPRHKITKRGQNVTFRCDPISEHNRLYWYRQTLGQGPEFLTYFQNEAQLEKSRLLSDRFSAERPKGSFSTLEIQRTEQGDSAMYLCASSLGQGNEQYFGPGTRLTVT.

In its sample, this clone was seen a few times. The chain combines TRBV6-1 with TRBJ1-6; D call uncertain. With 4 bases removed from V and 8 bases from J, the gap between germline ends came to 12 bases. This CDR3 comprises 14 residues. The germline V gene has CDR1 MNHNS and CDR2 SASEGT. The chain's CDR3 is CASSAGPYYSPLHF. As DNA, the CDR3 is TGTGCCAGCAGTGCCGGGCCCTACTATTCACCCCTCCACTTT.

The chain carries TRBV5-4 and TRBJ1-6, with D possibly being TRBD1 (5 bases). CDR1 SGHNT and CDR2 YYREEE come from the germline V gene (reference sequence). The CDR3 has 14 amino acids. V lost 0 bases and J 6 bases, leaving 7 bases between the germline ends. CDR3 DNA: TGTGCCAGCAGCTTGGGACAGTTTAATTCACCCCTCCACTTT. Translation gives CASSLGQFNSPLHF.

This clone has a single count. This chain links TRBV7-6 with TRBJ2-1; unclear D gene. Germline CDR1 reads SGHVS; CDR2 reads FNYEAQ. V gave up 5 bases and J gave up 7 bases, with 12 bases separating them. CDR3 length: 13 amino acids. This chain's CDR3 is CASSPTSQNEQFF. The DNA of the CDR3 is TGTGCCAGCAGCCCGACGAGTCAGAATGAGCAGTTCTTC.

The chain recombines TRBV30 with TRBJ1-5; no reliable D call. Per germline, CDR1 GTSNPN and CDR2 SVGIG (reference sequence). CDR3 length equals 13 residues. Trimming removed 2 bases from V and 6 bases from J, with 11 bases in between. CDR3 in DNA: TGTGCCTGGAGTACCAAGGTCGTTCAGCCCCAGCATTTT. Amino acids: CAWSTKVVQPQHF.

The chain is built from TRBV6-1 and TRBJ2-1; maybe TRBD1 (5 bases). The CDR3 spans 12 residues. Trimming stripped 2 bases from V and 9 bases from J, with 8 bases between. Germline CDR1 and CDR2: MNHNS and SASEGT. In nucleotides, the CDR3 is TGTGCCAGCAGTGAAACGACAGCTGAGCAGTTCTTC. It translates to CASSETTAEQFF.

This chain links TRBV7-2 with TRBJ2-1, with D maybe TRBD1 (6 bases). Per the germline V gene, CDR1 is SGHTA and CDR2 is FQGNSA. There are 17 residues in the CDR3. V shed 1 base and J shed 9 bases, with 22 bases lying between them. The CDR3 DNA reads TGTGCCAGCAGCTTAGATAAATTTGGGGCCCAGGGGACTGAGCAGTTCTTC. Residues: CASSLDKFGAQGTEQFF.

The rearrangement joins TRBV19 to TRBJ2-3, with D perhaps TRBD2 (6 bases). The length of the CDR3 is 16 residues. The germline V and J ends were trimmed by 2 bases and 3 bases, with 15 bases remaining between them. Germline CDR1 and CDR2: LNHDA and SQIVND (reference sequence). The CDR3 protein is CASSIRQGGMTDTQYF. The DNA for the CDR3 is TGTGCCAGTAGTATAAGGCAGGGAGGTATGACAGATACGCAGTATTTT.

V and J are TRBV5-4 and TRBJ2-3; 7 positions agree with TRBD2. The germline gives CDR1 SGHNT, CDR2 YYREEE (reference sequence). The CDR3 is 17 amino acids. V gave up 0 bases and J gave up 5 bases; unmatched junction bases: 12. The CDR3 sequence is CASSLEVQGGGGDTQYF. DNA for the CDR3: TGTGCCAGCAGCTTGGAGGTGCAAGGCGGGGGAGGAGATACGCAGTATTTT.

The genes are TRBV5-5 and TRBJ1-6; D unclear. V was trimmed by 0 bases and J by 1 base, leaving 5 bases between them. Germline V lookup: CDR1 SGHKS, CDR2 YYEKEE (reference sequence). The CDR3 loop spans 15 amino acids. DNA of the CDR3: TGTGCCAGCAGCTTGGATGGTTCCTATAATTCACCCCTCCACTTT. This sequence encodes CASSLDGSYNSPLHF. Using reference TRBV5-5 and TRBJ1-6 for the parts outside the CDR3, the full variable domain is DAGVTQSPTHLIKTRGQQVTLRCSPISGHKSVSWYQQVLGQGPQFIFQYYEKEERGRGNFPDRFSARQFPNYSSELNVNALLLGDSALYLCASSLDGSYNSPLHFGNGTRLTVT.

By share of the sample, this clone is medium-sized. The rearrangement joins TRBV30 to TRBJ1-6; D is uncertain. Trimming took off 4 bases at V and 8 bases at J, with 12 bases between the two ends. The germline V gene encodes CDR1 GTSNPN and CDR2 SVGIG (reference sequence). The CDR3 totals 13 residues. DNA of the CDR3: TGTGCCTGGACAGGTCTTAGCGATTCACCCCTCCACTTT. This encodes CAWTGLSDSPLHF.

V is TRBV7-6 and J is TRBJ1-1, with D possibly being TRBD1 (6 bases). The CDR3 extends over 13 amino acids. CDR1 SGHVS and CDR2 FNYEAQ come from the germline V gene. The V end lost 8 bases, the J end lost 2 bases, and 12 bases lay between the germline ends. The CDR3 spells CASGRGGNTEAFF. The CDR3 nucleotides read TGTGCCAGCGGCAGGGGAGGTAACACTGAAGCTTTCTTT. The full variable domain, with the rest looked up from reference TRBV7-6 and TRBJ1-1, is GAGVSQSPRYKVTKRGQDVALRCDPISGHVSLYWYRQALGQGPEFLTYFNYEAQQDKSGLPNDRFSAERPEGSISTLTIQRTEQRDSAMYRCASGRGGNTEAFFGQGTRLTVV.

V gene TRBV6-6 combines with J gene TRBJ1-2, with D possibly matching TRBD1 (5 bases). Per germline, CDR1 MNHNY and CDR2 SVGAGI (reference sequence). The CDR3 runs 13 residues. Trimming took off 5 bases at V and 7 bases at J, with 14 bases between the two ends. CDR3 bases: TGTGCCAGCAGTCCGGGGACGGGGGTTGGCTACACCTTC. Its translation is CASSPGTGVGYTF.

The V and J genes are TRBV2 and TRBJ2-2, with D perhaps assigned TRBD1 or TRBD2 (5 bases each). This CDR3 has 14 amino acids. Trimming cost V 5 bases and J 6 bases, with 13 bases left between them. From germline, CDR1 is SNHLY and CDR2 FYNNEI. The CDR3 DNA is TGTGCCAGCAGTCTCAAGGGGAGCGCCGGGGAGCTGTTTTTT. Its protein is CASSLKGSAGELFF.

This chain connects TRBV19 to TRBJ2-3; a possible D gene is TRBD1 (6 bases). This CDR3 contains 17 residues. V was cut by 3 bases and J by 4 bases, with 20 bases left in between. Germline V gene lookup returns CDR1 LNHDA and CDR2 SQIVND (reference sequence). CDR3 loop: CASSIQYRDTRPDTQYF. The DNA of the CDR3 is TGTGCCAGTAGTATCCAATACCGGGACACCAGACCAGATACGCAGTATTTT.

The CDR3 sequence is CASSFEGLITDTQYF. DNA for the CDR3: TGTGCCAGCAGCTTCGAAGGACTAATAACAGATACGCAGTATTTT. This chain joins TRBV5-6 and TRBJ2-3, with D perhaps matching TRBD2 (6 bases). CDR1 SGHDT and CDR2 YYEEEE come from the germline V gene. This CDR3 comprises 15 residues. V dropped 2 bases and J dropped 3 bases, with 13 bases sitting between them. Full variable domain (rest looked up from reference TRBV5-6 and TRBJ2-3): DAGVTQSPTHLIKTRGQQVTLRCSPKSGHDTVSWYQQALGQGPQFIFQYYEEEERQRGNFPDRFSGHQFPNYSSELNVNALLLGDSALYLCASSFEGLITDTQYFGPGTRLTVL.